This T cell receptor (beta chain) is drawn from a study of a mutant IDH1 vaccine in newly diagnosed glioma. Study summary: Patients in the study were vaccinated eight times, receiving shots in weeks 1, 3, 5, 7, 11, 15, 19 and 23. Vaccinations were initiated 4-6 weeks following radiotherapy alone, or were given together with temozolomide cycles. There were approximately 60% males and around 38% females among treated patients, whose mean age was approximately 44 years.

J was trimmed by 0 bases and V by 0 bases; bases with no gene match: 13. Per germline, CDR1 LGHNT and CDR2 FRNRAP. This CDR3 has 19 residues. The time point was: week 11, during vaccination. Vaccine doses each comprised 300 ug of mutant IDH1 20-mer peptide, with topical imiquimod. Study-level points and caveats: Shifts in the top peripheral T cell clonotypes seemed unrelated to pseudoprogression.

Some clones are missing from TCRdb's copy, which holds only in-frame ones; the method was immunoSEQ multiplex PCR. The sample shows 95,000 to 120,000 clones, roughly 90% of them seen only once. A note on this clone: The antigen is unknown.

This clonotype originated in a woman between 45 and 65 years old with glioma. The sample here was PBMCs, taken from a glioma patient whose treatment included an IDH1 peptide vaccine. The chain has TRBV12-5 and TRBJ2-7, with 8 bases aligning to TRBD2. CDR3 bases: TGTGCTAGTGGTTTGGTGCGCCTAGCGGGCCGCGAATCCTCCTACGAGCAGTACTTC. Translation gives CASGLVRLAGRESSYEQYF.